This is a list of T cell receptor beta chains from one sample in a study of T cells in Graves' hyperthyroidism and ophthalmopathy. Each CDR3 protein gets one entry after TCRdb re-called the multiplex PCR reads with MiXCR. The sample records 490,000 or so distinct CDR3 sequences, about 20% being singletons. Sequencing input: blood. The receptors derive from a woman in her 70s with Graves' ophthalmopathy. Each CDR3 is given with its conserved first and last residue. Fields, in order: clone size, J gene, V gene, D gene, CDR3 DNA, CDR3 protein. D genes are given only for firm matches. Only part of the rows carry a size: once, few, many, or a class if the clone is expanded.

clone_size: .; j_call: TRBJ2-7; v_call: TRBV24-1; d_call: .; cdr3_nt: TGTGCCACCAGTACTACCGGGACCCAGAACTACGAGCAGTACTTC; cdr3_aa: CATSTTGTQNYEQYF
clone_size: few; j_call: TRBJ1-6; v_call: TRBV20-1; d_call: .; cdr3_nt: TGCAGTGCTAGAGACAGGGGTATTTCACCCCTCCACTTT; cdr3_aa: CSARDRGISPLHF
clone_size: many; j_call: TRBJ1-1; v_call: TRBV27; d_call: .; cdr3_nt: TGTGCCAGCAGTCCACTTACAGGGCCCACTGAAGCTTTCTTT; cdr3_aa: CASSPLTGPTEAFF
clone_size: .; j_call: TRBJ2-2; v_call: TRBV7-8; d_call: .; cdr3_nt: TGTGCCAGCAGCTTAACGACAGTCTCCGGGGAGCTGTTTTTT; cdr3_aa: CASSLTTVSGELFF
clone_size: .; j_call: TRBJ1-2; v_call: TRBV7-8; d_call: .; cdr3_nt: TGTGCCACCAAGGCCCCGGGAGGAAAAATCTATGGCTACACCTTC; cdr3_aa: CATKAPGGKIYGYTF
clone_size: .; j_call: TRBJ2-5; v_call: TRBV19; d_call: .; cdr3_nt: TGTGCCAGTAGTACAGGGGGAGGTGAGACCCAGTACTTC; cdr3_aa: CASSTGGGETQYF
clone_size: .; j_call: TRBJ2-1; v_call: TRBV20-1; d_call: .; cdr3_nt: TGCAGTGCCTCTCTAGGGGGATCCTACAATGAGCAGTTCTTC; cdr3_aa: CSASLGGSYNEQFF
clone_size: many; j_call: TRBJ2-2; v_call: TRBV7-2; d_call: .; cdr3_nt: TGTGCCAGCAGCTTAGCCGCCGGCGGGGAGCTGTTTTTT; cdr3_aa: CASSLAAGGELFF
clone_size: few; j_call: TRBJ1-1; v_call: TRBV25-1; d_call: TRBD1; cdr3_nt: TGTGCCAGCAGTACCCAGACAGGGTCTGGTGAAGCTTTCTTT; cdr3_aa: CASSTQTGSGEAFF
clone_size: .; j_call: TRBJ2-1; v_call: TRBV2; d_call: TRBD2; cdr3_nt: TGTGCCAGCAGTGAAGCTAGCGGGAAAATTGGTGAGCAGTTCTTC; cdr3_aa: CASSEASGKIGEQFF
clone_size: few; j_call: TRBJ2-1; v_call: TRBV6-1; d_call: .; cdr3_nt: TGTGCCAGCAGTGAATTTGATGAGCAGTTCTTC; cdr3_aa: CASSEFDEQFF
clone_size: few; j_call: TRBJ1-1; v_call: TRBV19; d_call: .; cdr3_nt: TGTGCCAGCATTAGGGGGGGCAACCTGAACACTGAAGCTTTCTTT; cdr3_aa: CASIRGGNLNTEAFF
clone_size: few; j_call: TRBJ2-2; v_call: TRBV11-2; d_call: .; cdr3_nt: TGTGCCAGCAGCTTAATAAGCTCGGGGGAGCTGTTTTTT; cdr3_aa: CASSLISSGELFF
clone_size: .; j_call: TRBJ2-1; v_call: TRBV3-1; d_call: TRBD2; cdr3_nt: TGTGCCAGCAGCCTTAGCGGGCAGGCTTACAATGAGCAGTTCTTC; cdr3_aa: CASSLSGQAYNEQFF
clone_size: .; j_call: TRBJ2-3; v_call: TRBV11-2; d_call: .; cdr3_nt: TGTGCCAGCAATCAAAAAGGCTTCCCGCAGTATTTT; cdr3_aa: CASNQKGFPQYF
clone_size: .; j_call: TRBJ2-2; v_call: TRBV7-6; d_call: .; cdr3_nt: TGTGCCAGCAGCTTCGCGCGGAACGGAGGCAGGGTCACCGGGGAGCTGTTTTTT; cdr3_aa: CASSFARNGGRVTGELFF
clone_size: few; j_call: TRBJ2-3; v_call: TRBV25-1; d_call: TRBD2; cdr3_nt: TGTGCCAGCAGTGAAACGGCGGGAGGGCCCCAGGATACGCAGTATTTT; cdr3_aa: CASSETAGGPQDTQYF
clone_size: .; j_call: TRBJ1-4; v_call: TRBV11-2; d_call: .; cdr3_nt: TGTGCCAGCAGCCCGAGGGGCAAGGTAGCGAAACTGTTTTTT; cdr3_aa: CASSPRGKVAKLFF
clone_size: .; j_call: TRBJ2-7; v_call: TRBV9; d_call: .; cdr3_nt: TGTGCCAGCAGCGTCGGACCGGACCACTCCTACGAGCAGTACTTC; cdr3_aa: CASSVGPDHSYEQYF
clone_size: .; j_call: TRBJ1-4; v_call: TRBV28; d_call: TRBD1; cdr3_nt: TGTGCCAGCAGTACCCGGACAGGGATCCATGAAAAACTGTTTTTT; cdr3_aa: CASSTRTGIHEKLFF
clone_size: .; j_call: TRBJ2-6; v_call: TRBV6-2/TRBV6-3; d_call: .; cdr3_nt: TGTGCCAGCAGTAAGATCAGGGGCCCCGACTCTGGGGCCAACGTCCTGACTTTC; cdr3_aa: CASSKIRGPDSGANVLTF
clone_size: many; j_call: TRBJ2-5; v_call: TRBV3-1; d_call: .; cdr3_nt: TGTGCCAGCAGCCAAGAAGGAGGAGTGGAGACCCAGTACTTC; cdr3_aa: CASSQEGGVETQYF
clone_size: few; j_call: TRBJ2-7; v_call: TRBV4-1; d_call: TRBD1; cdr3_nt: TGCGCCAGCAGCCAAGTCGGGACAGGGGGATACGAGCAGTACTTC; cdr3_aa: CASSQVGTGGYEQYF
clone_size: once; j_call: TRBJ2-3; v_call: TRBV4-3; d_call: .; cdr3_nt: TGCGCCAGCAGCCAAGAGGCAGCGGAGCACACAGATACGCAGTATTTT; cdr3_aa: CASSQEAAEHTDTQYF
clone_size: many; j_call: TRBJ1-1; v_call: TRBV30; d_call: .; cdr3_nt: TGTGCCTGGAGTGTCAGGGTTGACACTGAAGCTTTCTTT; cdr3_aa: CAWSVRVDTEAFF
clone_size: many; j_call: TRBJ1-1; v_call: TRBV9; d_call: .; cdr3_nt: TGTGCCAGCAGCACGGAAGCTTTCTTT; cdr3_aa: CASSTEAFF